This T cell receptor (beta chain) was sequenced in a study of T cell repertoires in cytomegalovirus infection. As for the study in general: As its CMV epitopes, the study selected recently identified HLA-C-restricted and well-studied HLA-B-restricted targets.

From the reads, TCRdb called clonotypes with MiXCR, one entry per CDR3 protein. The sample lists roughly 78,000 distinct CDR3 sequences, approximately 39% seen once, with more than 80% in the top ten. This clonotype was seen at least ten times. What it binds is not known. Germline V gene sequence: CDR1 MNHNS, CDR2 SASEGT. V was shortened by 1 base and J by 4 bases, with 11 bases between the two germline ends. This CDR3 has 15 residues. This chain connects TRBV6-1 to TRBJ2-1, with a weak D call TRBD1 (6 bases). Sequencing used CD8+ T cells from cultured PBMCs, obtained from culture after CMV antigen stimulation. The receptor comes from a human donor in good health (CMV status not recorded). Some clones in this sample may be carry-over from other donors' samples. The CDR3 is CASSEEGVGYNEQFF. Written as DNA, the CDR3 is TGTGCCAGCAGTGAAGAGGGGGTAGGGTACAATGAGCAGTTCTTC.